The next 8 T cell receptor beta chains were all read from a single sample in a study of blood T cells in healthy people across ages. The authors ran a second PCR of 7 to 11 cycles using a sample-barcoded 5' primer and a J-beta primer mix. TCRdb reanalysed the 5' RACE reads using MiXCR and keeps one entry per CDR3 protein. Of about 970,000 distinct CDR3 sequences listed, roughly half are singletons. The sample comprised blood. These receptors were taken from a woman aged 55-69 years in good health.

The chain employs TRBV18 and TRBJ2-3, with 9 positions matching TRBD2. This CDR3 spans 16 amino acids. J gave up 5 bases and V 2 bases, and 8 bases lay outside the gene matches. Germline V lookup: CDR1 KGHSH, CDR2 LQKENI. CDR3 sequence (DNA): TGTGCCAGCTCACCAGTTAGCGGGAGTTCGGTAGATACGCAGTATTTT. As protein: CASSPVSGSSVDTQYF.

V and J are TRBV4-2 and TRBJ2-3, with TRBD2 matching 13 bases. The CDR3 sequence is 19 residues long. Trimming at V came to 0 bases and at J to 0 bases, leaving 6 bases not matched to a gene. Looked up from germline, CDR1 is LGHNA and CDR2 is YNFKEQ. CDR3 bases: TGTGCCAGCAGCCAAGATTTGGGACTAGCGGGACTCAGCACAGATACGCAGTATTTT. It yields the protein CASSQDLGLAGLSTDTQYF.

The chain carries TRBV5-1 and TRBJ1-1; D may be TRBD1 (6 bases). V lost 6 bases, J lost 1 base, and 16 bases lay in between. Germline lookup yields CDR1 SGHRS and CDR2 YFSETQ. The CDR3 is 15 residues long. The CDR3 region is CASIGSGTTNTEAFF. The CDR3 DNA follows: TGCGCCAGCATTGGTTCCGGGACAACGAACACTGAAGCTTTCTTT.

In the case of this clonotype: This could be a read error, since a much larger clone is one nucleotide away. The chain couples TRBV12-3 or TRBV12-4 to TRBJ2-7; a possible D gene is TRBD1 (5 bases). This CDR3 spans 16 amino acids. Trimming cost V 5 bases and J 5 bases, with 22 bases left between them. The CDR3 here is CASSPSGAIKSHEQYF. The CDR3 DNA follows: TGTGCCAGCAGTCCCAGTGGGGCAATCAAGTCCCACGAGCAGTACTTC.

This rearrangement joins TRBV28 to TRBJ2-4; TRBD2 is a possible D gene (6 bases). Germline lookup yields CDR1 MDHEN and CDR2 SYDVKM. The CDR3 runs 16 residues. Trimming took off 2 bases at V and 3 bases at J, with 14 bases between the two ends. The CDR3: CASSLAGSPSKNIQYF. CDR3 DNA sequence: TGTGCCAGCAGTTTAGCGGGGAGCCCGAGCAAAAACATTCAGTACTTC.

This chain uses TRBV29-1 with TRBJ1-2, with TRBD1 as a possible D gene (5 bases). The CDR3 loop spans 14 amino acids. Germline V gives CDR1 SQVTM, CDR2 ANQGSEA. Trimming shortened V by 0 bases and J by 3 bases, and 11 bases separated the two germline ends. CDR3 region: CSVEDRVGYYGYTF. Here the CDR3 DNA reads TGCAGCGTTGAAGACAGGGTCGGCTACTATGGCTACACCTTC.

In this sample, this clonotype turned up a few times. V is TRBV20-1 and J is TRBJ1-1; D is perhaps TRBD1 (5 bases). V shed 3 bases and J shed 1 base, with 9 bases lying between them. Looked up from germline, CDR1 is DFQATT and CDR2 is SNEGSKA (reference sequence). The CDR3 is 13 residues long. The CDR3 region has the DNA TGCAGTGCTAGGGGGCAGGCGAACACTGAAGCTTTCTTT. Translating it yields CSARGQANTEAFF.

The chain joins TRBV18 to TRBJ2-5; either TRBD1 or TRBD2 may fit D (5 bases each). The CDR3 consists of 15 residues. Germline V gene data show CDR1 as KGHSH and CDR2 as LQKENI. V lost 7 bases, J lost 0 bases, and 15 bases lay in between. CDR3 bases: TGTGCCAGCTATCGACAGAATAGCGACCAAGAGACCCAGTACTTC. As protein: CASYRQNSDQETQYF.